This entry concerns a single T cell receptor (beta chain). Its antigen is as yet unknown. This CDR3 is 16 amino acids long. V lost 5 bases, J lost 2 bases, and 15 bases lay in between. CDR1 is LGHNA and CDR2 is YSLEER in the germline V gene. Primers for the PCR totalled 60 Vbeta and 13 Jbeta. The assay was immunoSEQ multiplex PCR, and TCRdb's table has in-frame clones only and misses some. Its table lists 60,000 to 80,000 clones. The data derive from a study of cytomegalovirus exposure and HLA in healthy donors. Study-level points and caveats: CMV antigen specificity was confirmed in vitro for three CMV-associated chains.

V is TRBV4-3 and J is TRBJ2-2; D possibly corresponds to TRBD2 (6 bases). The clonotype originates from a boy aged 5 to 17 in good health and CMV-seronegative. The sample taken for sequencing was PBMCs. As DNA, the CDR3 is TGCGCCAGCAGCTCGGAGGAGGGGAGAAACACCGGGGAGCTGTTTTTT. Translated: CASSSEEGRNTGELFF.